Listed here are 7 T cell receptor beta chains from one sample, sequenced in a study of tumor and adjacent non-tumor tissue in lung cancer. RNA was extracted from bulk tissue without any cell sorting. This non-tumor lung sample came from over 3 cm beyond the tumor edge. The library came from three nested PCR rounds adapted from ARM-PCR protocols. In TCRdb, the multiplex PCR reads were re-called with MiXCR into one record per CDR3 protein. Here the sample spans 98,000 or so distinct CDR3 sequences, 80% being singletons. Sequencing used distant non-tumor lung tissue. The receptors stem from a man in his 60s with small cell lung cancer.

There are a few counts of this clonotype. Sequence at one end of the junction differs from germline and may be a read error. V is TRBV11-2 and J is TRBJ2-1, with D possibly called TRBD1 or TRBD2 (5 bases each). This CDR3 contains 15 residues. The V gene's germline CDR1 is SGHAT and CDR2 FQNNGV. The CDR3 loop reads CANSSSGGSYNEQFF. In DNA form, the CDR3 reads TGTGCCAACAGCTCTAGTGGGGGCTCCTACAATGAGCAGTTCTTC.

This clonotype was seen only a few times. The CDR3 spells CASSMGGNQPQHF. The CDR3 DNA follows: TGCGCCAGCAGCATGGGGGGCAATCAGCCCCAGCATTTT. The chain is built from TRBV5-1 and TRBJ1-5; D perhaps matches TRBD1 (5 bases). This CDR3 region has 13 residues. Germline-derived CDR1 and CDR2 are SGHRS and YFSETQ. Trimming cost V 4 bases and J 2 bases, with 7 bases left between them. Together with reference TRBV5-1 and TRBJ1-5, the CDR3 gives the full variable domain: KAGVTQTPRYLIKTRGQQVTLSCSPISGHRSVSWYQQTPGQGLQFLFEYFSETQRNKGNFPGRFSGRQFSNSRSEMNVSTLELGDSALYLCASSMGGNQPQHFGDGTRLSIL.

This clonotype was counted at least ten times. J is TRBJ2-7 and V is TRBV6-2 or TRBV6-3; D not resolved. Germline values: CDR1 MNHEY, CDR2 SVGEGT. This CDR3 comprises 14 residues. V lost 4 bases to trimming and J lost 2 bases, with 12 bases between them. The CDR3 is CASSFEESAYEQYF. CDR3 sequence (DNA): TGTGCCAGCAGTTTTGAGGAGAGTGCCTACGAGCAGTACTTC.

A remark on this clonotype: The junction and the germline gene differ at one end; a read error may be behind it. The chain recombines TRBV4-2 with TRBJ2-2; tentative D call: TRBD2 (5 bases). Per germline, CDR1 LGHNA and CDR2 YNFKEQ. This CDR3 comprises 16 residues. For the CDR3, the DNA is TGTGCCAGTAGCCAAAATCTGAGGACCAACACCGGGAAGCTGTTTTTT. Its translation: CASSQNLRTNTGKLFF.

The chain uses TRBV29-1 and TRBJ2-1; TRBD2 might be the D (7 bases). The V gene's germline CDR1 is SQVTM and CDR2 ANQGSEA. The CDR3 is 18 amino acids. V was cut by 4 bases and J by 2 bases, with 24 bases left in between. The CDR3 bases are TGCAGCGTTGCTGGGGGGCTAGTGGGAGGGAGCCCCTACAATGAGCAGTTCTTC. This encodes CSVAGGLVGGSPYNEQFF.

The gene calls are TRBV4-2 and TRBJ2-3; 7 bases align to TRBD2. This CDR3 region has 16 residues. Germline CDR1 reads LGHNA; CDR2 reads YNFKEQ. V was clipped by 4 bases and J by 5 bases; unmatched bases: 12. For the CDR3, the DNA is TGTGCCAGCAGCCTTCGGACTAGGGTGAACAGAGATACGCAGTATTTT. Amino acids: CASSLRTRVNRDTQYF.

The V gene is TRBV12-3 or TRBV12-4, the J gene TRBJ1-2; TRBD1 might be the D (6 bases). This CDR3 is built from 19 residues. With 1 base removed from V and 0 bases from J, the gap between germline ends came to 21 bases. The CDR3 DNA is TGTGCCAGCAGTTTAGGGAGGGGGGGACTTGCTTATCCTAACTATGGCTACACCTTC. This translates into CASSLGRGGLAYPNYGYTF.